This entry is about one TCR beta chain. The data were produced by immunoSEQ multiplex PCR, yet TCRdb's version contains in-frame clones alone and is incomplete. The sample yields roughly 59,000 clones, approximately 80% seen once. This entry is derived from a study of blood T cell repertoires in COVID-19. In the study overall: Both acute and convalescent COVID-19 samples were obtained from the United States, Italy and Spain.

CDR1 is SGHRS, CDR2 YFSETQ, per germline. The CDR3 extends over 12 amino acids. V was shortened by 7 bases and J by 2 bases, with 9 bases between the two germline ends. The rearrangement links TRBV5-1 to TRBJ1-2; D remains ambiguous. The sample comprised peripheral blood. The TCR sequence derives from an elderly man with acute or convalescent COVID-19. The CDR3 reads CASGGLNYGYTF. The CDR3 coding sequence is TGCGCCAGCGGAGGGTTAAACTATGGCTACACCTTC. The variable domain in full, completed from reference TRBV5-1 and TRBJ1-2, reads KAGVTQTPRYLIKTRGQQVTLSCSPISGHRSVSWYQQTPGQGLQFLFEYFSETQRNKGNFPGRFSGRQFSNSRSEMNVSTLELGDSALYLCASGGLNYGYTFGSGTRLTVV.